A selection of T cell receptor beta chains follows, all from one sample in a study of T cell changes during pregnancy in multiple sclerosis. Sequencing was performed with immunoSEQ multiplex PCR; in TCRdb, only in-frame clones are kept and a portion is missing. The sample lists tens of thousands of clones, 80% to 95% occurring once. The sequencing used peripheral blood, collected in the second trimester of pregnancy. These receptors came from a female donor in good health, enrolled as a control in a pregnancy study. Each CDR3 is given with its conserved first and last residue. The D gene is left open where the match is weak. Rows may omit the clone size; those that give it use once, few, many or a size class.

TRBV6-5,TRBJ1-5,-,once,TGTGCCAGCAGTCCTAGTGACGTCCACAATCAGCCCCAGCATTTT,CASSPSDVHNQPQHF
TRBV30,TRBJ1-2,TRBD1,once,TGTGCCTGGAGTGTAGCAGGGGGCTATGGCTACACCTTC,CAWSVAGGYGYTF
TRBV29-1,TRBJ1-2,-,-,TGCAGCGTGAGACGGGTCCGTGGCTACACCTTC,CSVRRVRGYTF
TRBV27,TRBJ1-1,TRBD1,-,TGTGCCAGCAGTGGGGTGGACAGGTACACTGAAGCTTTCTTT,CASSGVDRYTEAFF
TRBV7-9,TRBJ2-7,-,-,TGTGCCAGCAGCTTTGCAGGGTTTGGAGACGAGCAGTACTTC,CASSFAGFGDEQYF
TRBV27,TRBJ2-1,-,-,TGTGCCAGCAGTTCGCTCTCGGTTAGGGGCTACCACAATGAGCAGTTCTTC,CASSSLSVRGYHNEQFF
TRBV6-6,TRBJ1-1,-,-,TGTGCCAGCAGTCCCGACAGTGCTGAAGCTTTCTTT,CASSPDSAEAFF
TRBV10-3,TRBJ1-3,TRBD1,-,TGTGCCATCATTCCGGGACAGGGGTATGGAAACACCATATATTTT,CAIIPGQGYGNTIYF
TRBV6-5,TRBJ2-7,TRBD2,once,TGTGCCAGCTCGGGGGGGCGCGACTACGAGCAGTACTTC,CASSGGRDYEQYF
TRBV6-6,TRBJ2-5,TRBD2,-,TGTGCCAGCAGTACTACTAGCGATCTACCCCAAGAGACCCAGTACTTC,CASSTTSDLPQETQYF
TRBV7-6,TRBJ2-1,-,-,TGTGCCAGCAGCTTAGCCGGGTGGAGCTCCTACAATGAGCAGTTCTTC,CASSLAGWSSYNEQFF
TRBV5-4,TRBJ2-1,TRBD2,-,TGTGCCAGCAGCTTTAAGCTAGCGGGAGGTGTGGATGAGCAGTTCTTC,CASSFKLAGGVDEQFF
TRBV7-9,TRBJ1-6,TRBD1,few,TGTGCCAGCAGCCCGGGACAGGGGAGTGCACCCCTCCACTTT,CASSPGQGSAPLHF
TRBV28,TRBJ2-7,TRBD1,-,TGTGCCAGCAGTTTAGTATTGGGACAGGGGGCGCCCGAGCAGTACTTC,CASSLVLGQGAPEQYF
TRBV7-8,TRBJ1-2,-,-,TGTGCCAGCAGCTTGGACAGTAACTATGGCTACACCTTC,CASSLDSNYGYTF
TRBV10-3,TRBJ2-5,-,-,TGTGCCATCAGCCCTGTGGGGGGTTCGTACCAAGAGACCCAGTACTTC,CAISPVGGSYQETQYF
TRBV7-9,TRBJ1-1,-,-,TGTGCCAGCAGCTACTCCAGGGTTGACACTGAAGCTTTCTTT,CASSYSRVDTEAFF
TRBV9,TRBJ2-7,TRBD1,-,TGTGCCAGCAGCGAACGGGACAGCTACGAGCAGTACTTC,CASSERDSYEQYF
TRBV5-1,TRBJ1-2,TRBD1,-,TGCGCCAGCAGCTCCGGGACAGGGGATTCTGGCTACACCTTC,CASSSGTGDSGYTF
TRBV2,TRBJ1-5,-,-,TGTGCCAGCAGTGACGGGGGAGGATATAGCAATCAGCCCCAGCATTTT,CASSDGGGYSNQPQHF